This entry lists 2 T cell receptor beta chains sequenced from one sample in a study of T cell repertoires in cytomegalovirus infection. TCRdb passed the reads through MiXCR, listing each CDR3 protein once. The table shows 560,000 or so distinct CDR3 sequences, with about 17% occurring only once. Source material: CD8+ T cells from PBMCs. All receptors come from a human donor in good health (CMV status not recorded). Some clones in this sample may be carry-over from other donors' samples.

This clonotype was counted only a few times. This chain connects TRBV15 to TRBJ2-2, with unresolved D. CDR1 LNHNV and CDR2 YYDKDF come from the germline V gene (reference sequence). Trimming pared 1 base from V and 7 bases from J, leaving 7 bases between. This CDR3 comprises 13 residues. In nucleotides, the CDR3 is TGTGCCACCAGCAGAGGCGAAGGCGGGGAGCTGTTTTTT. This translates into CATSRGEGGELFF.

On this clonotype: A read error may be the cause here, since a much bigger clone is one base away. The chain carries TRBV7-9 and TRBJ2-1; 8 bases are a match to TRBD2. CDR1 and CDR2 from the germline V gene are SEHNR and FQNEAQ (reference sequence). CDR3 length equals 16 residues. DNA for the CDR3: TGTGCCAGCAGCTGGCAGCGGGGGCCGTCCTACAATGAGAAGTTCTTC. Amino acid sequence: CASSWQRGPSYNEKFF. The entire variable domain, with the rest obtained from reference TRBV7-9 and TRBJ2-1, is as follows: DTGVSQNPRHKITKRGQNVTFRCDPISEHNRLYWYRQTLGQGPEFLTYFQNEAQLEKSRLLSDRFSAERPKGSFSTLEIQRTEQGDSAMYLCASSWQRGPSYNEKFFGPGTRLTVL.